Below are 28 T cell receptor beta chains sequenced from a single sample in a study of blood T cell repertoires in COVID-19. Some clones are missing from TCRdb's copy, which holds only in-frame ones; the method was immunoSEQ multiplex PCR. The sample yields tens of thousands of clones, around 90% seen once. Sequencing was performed on peripheral blood. The receptors originated from a man between 65 and 85 years old in a cohort sampled during active COVID-19.

The chain joins TRBV4-3 to TRBJ2-1; D possibly corresponds to TRBD2 (6 bases). Germline V lookup: CDR1 LGHNA, CDR2 YSLEER. V was cut by 1 base and J by 6 bases, with 7 bases left in between. The CDR3 covers 13 residues. CDR3 sequence: CASSQGTTNEQFF. The CDR3 DNA follows: TGCGCCAGCAGCCAAGGGACTACCAATGAGCAGTTCTTC.

This clone was counted a few times. The J gene is TRBJ2-5, the V gene TRBV7-3, with TRBD2 identical over 10 bases. This CDR3 is built from 15 residues. Germline CDR1 SGHTA, CDR2 FQGTGA. The V and J ends lost 5 bases and 3 bases, in that order; junction bases with no gene match: 6. The CDR3 coding sequence is TGTGCCAGCAGCCCACTAGCGGGAATAAAAGAGACCCAGTACTTC. Amino acid sequence: CASSPLAGIKETQYF.

This rearrangement joins TRBV2 to TRBJ1-1, with 8 bases aligning to TRBD1. The CDR3 sequence is 14 residues long. Unmatched junction bases numbered 3, after V lost 6 bases and J lost 0 bases. Germline V gives CDR1 SNHLY, CDR2 FYNNEI. The CDR3: CASRPQGVNTEAFF. CDR3 nucleotides: TGTGCCAGCAGACCACAGGGGGTGAACACTGAAGCTTTCTTT.

The chain combines TRBV28 with TRBJ1-2; 9 positions agree with TRBD1. J was trimmed by 4 bases and V by 2 bases; bases with no gene match: 2. Looked up from germline, CDR1 is MDHEN and CDR2 is SYDVKM. CDR3 length: 14 residues. The DNA of the CDR3 is TGTGCCAGCAGTTTAGAGACAGGGGGCTATGGCTACACCTTC. It specifies CASSLETGGYGYTF.

V is TRBV4-1 and J is TRBJ2-4; 11 bases are a match to TRBD2. CDR3 size: 19 residues. The V segment lost 1 base and the J segment 0 bases; nucleotides outside the gene matches: 8. Germline V CDR1 and CDR2: MGHRA, YSYEKL. CDR3 in amino acids: CASSQGLAGGGRAKNIQYF. The CDR3 region has the DNA TGCGCCAGCAGCCAAGGATTAGCGGGAGGGGGTAGAGCCAAAAACATTCAGTACTTC.

The V and J genes are TRBV15 and TRBJ2-2; the D gene is possibly TRBD2 (6 bases). V lost 1 base, J lost 4 bases, and 13 bases lay in between. The CDR3 runs 16 residues. The germline V gene encodes CDR1 LNHNV and CDR2 YYDKDF (reference sequence). CDR3 residues: CATSRGGGMSTGELFF. Written as DNA, the CDR3 is TGTGCCACCAGCAGAGGAGGAGGGATGAGCACCGGGGAGCTGTTTTTT.

The CDR3 DNA is TGTGCCAGCAGCCCGACTAGCGGGAGGGGCGGTGAGCAGTTCTTC. Amino acids: CASSPTSGRGGEQFF. The V and J genes are TRBV9 and TRBJ2-1; 14 bases align to TRBD2. The V segment lost 4 bases and the J segment 9 bases; nucleotides outside the gene matches: 6. The CDR3 runs to 15 residues. The germline CDR1 and CDR2 sequences are SGDLS and YYNGEE.

This chain uses TRBV9 with TRBJ2-5; D may be TRBD2 (6 bases). CDR1 and CDR2 (germline): SGDLS, YYNGEE. The CDR3 runs 15 residues. V gave up 1 base and J gave up 1 base, with 11 bases separating them. CDR3 in amino acids: CASSVSGARQETQYF. CDR3 nucleotides: TGTGCCAGCAGCGTATCGGGAGCCCGCCAAGAGACCCAGTACTTC. The full variable domain, with the rest looked up from reference TRBV9 and TRBJ2-5, is DSGVTQTPKHLITATGQRVTLRCSPRSGDLSVYWYQQSLDQGLQFLIQYYNGEERAKGNILERFSAQQFPDLHSELNLSSLELGDSALYFCASSVSGARQETQYFGPGTRLLVL.

The V call is TRBV11-2, the J call TRBJ2-7, with a weak D call TRBD1 (5 bases). The CDR3 spans 11 residues. Germline V gives CDR1 SGHAT, CDR2 FQNNGV. Trimming took off 10 bases at V and 7 bases at J, with 14 bases between the two ends. Here the CDR3 reads CATLQGREQYF. In DNA, the CDR3 is TGTGCCACCCTCCAGGGAAGGGAGCAGTACTTC.

The chain uses TRBV28 and TRBJ1-2, with TRBD1 identical over 8 bases. This CDR3 region has 13 residues. The ends lost 2 bases at V and 5 bases at J; junction bases unmatched: 1. Germline values: CDR1 MDHEN, CDR2 SYDVKM. The DNA for the CDR3 is TGTGCCAGCAGTTTAGGACAGGGTTATGGCTACACCTTC. The encoded protein is CASSLGQGYGYTF.

V usage is TRBV27 and J usage is TRBJ1-1; unclear D gene. Germline CDR1 reads MNHEY; CDR2 reads SMNVEV (reference sequence). The CDR3 is 13 residues long. Trimming took off 3 bases at V and 0 bases at J, with 5 bases between the two ends. In DNA, the CDR3 is TGTGCCAGCAGTTTTTCTGTGAACACTGAAGCTTTCTTT. Amino acid sequence: CASSFSVNTEAFF.

The gene calls are TRBV5-1 and TRBJ2-5; weak D call: TRBD1 (5 bases). With 1 base removed from V and 1 base from J, the gap between germline ends came to 11 bases. Germline-derived CDR1 and CDR2 are SGHRS and YFSETQ. The CDR3 spans 15 residues. The DNA for the CDR3 is TGCGCCAGCAGCTTGTCCGGCAGGGCCCAAGAGACCCAGTACTTC. Amino acids: CASSLSGRAQETQYF.

The gene calls are TRBV18 and TRBJ2-5; tentatively, D is TRBD2 (6 bases). This CDR3 has 12 amino acids. V was cut by 6 bases and J by 2 bases, with 7 bases left in between. Germline assignment: CDR1 KGHSH and CDR2 LQKENI. CDR3 sequence reads: CASSGTQETQYF. The CDR3 nucleotides read TGTGCCAGCTCGGGGACTCAAGAGACCCAGTACTTC.

The chain joins TRBV13 to TRBJ1-4; tentative D call: TRBD1 (5 bases). CDR3 size: 16 residues. V was shortened by 6 bases and J by 0 bases, with 14 bases between the two germline ends. Germline lookup yields CDR1 PRHDT and CDR2 FYEKMQ (reference sequence). Here the CDR3 reads CASSLGEVSTNEKLFF. CDR3 nucleotide sequence: TGTGCCAGCAGTCTAGGGGAGGTATCAACTAATGAAAAACTGTTTTTT.

V is TRBV2 and J is TRBJ1-5, with 7 bases matching TRBD1. This CDR3 has 14 residues. Germline V gene sequence: CDR1 SNHLY, CDR2 FYNNEI. The junction had 6 bases not matched to a gene; V was cut back by 6 bases and J by 4 bases. The CDR3 region has the DNA TGTGCCAGCAGGGACAGGCATCGGAATCAGCCCCAGCATTTT. Translating it yields CASRDRHRNQPQHF.

The chain links TRBV28 to TRBJ1-1, with 10 positions matching TRBD1. Trimming took 6 bases from V and 1 from J; bases not matched to a gene: 5. This CDR3 is 15 amino acids long. Looked up from germline, CDR1 is MDHEN and CDR2 is SYDVKM. The CDR3 bases are TGTGCCAGCAGGAGACAGGGGGCTCGGAACACTGAAGCTTTCTTT. Its translation is CASRRQGARNTEAFF.

The chain links TRBV2 to TRBJ2-4; 8 bases map to TRBD2. CDR3 size: 15 residues. Trimming removed 0 bases from V and 8 bases from J; junction bases left unmatched: 6. The germline CDR1 and CDR2 sequences are SNHLY and FYNNEI. CDR3 DNA: TGTGCCAGCAGTGAAGCGCATTGGACTAGCCACATTCAGTACTTC. As protein: CASSEAHWTSHIQYF.

The chain links TRBV5-4 to TRBJ1-2; TRBD1 might be the D (5 bases). The V and J ends lost 4 bases and 3 bases respectively, with 16 bases between them. The germline CDR1 and CDR2 sequences are SGHNT and YYREEE (reference sequence). CDR3 length: 15 amino acids. The CDR3 is CASSGGGGGHYGYTF. The CDR3, as DNA: TGTGCCAGCAGCGGGGGAGGTGGAGGGCACTATGGCTACACCTTC.

The rearrangement links TRBV7-2 to TRBJ2-7, with 7 bases lining up with TRBD1. V lost 5 bases and J lost 2; bases outside the gene matches: 9. CDR1 SGHTA and CDR2 FQGNSA come from the germline V gene. The CDR3 loop spans 15 amino acids. CDR3 amino acids: CASSQSGTDTYEQYF. The CDR3, as DNA: TGTGCCAGCAGCCAATCCGGGACAGACACCTACGAGCAGTACTTC.

This clone was recorded a few times. The J gene is TRBJ2-2, the V gene TRBV5-1, with 9 nucleotides matching TRBD1. Losses at the gene ends were 4 bases for V and 3 bases for J; bases not matched to a gene: 7. In germline, CDR1 is SGHRS, CDR2 YFSETQ. The CDR3 runs 16 residues. CDR3 loop: CASSVQGATYTGELFF. The CDR3 nucleotides read TGCGCCAGCAGCGTACAGGGGGCTACCTACACCGGGGAGCTGTTTTTT.

The CDR3 DNA reads TGTGCCAGCAGCACAGGGACAGGAAACACCATATATTTT. Translating it yields CASSTGTGNTIYF. The chain joins TRBV11-2 to TRBJ1-3, with D perhaps matching TRBD1 (6 bases). Trimming removed 5 bases at V and 4 bases at J, with 9 bases between. The CDR3 covers 13 residues. The germline V gene has CDR1 SGHAT and CDR2 FQNNGV.

The rearrangement uses TRBV7-9 and TRBJ1-1, with D perhaps TRBD1 (6 bases). V lost 4 bases, J lost 0 bases, and 12 bases lay in between. CDR1 SEHNR and CDR2 FQNEAQ come from the germline V gene (reference sequence). The CDR3 is 15 amino acids. CDR3 sequence: CASSSRTAMNTEAFF. As DNA, the CDR3 is TGTGCCAGCAGCTCCCGGACAGCCATGAACACTGAAGCTTTCTTT.

The chain carries TRBV27 and TRBJ2-3, with TRBD1 matching over 9 bases. The ends lost 5 bases at V and 4 bases at J; junction bases unmatched: 10. Germline lookup yields CDR1 MNHEY and CDR2 SMNVEV (reference sequence). The CDR3 is 16 residues long. The CDR3, as DNA: TGTGCCAGCAGTACGCCGGACAGGGGAACGGCAGATACGCAGTATTTT. Protein product: CASSTPDRGTADTQYF.

This clone has just one count. The J gene is TRBJ1-1, the V gene TRBV27; 9 bases map to TRBD1. The CDR3 is 14 residues long. The junction had 8 bases not matched to a gene; V was cut back by 7 bases and J by 5 bases. Germline assignment: CDR1 MNHEY and CDR2 SMNVEV (reference sequence). This chain's CDR3 is CASNKQGAGTEAFF. CDR3 nucleotides: TGTGCCAGCAACAAACAGGGGGCAGGTACTGAAGCTTTCTTT.

The V and J genes are TRBV7-2 and TRBJ2-3; 7 positions match TRBD2. The CDR3 runs to 15 residues. CDR1 SGHTA and CDR2 FQGNSA come from the germline V gene. V was clipped by 8 bases and J by 2 bases; unmatched bases: 10. CDR3 nucleotides: TGTGCCAGCTCAACGGGAGGCTGGTCCACAGATACGCAGTATTTT. Translation gives CASSTGGWSTDTQYF.

This chain joins TRBV6-2 or TRBV6-3 and TRBJ1-1, with D hard to call. Germline V gives CDR1 MNHEY, CDR2 SVGEGT. The CDR3 has 15 residues. Trimming stripped 3 bases from V and 1 base from J, with 12 bases between. This CDR3 reads CASSYSTRPNTEAFF. The CDR3, as DNA: TGTGCCAGCAGTTATTCGACTCGACCGAACACTGAAGCTTTCTTT.

The rearrangement uses TRBV5-4 and TRBJ1-2, with TRBD1 as a possible D gene (6 bases). V lost 0 bases and J lost 0, with 15 bases in between. This CDR3 region has 17 residues. Per the germline V gene, CDR1 is SGHNT and CDR2 is YYREEE (reference sequence). The CDR3 DNA reads TGTGCCAGCAGCTTGGGGGGGCAAATCTTATCTAACTATGGCTACACCTTC. This translates into CASSLGGQILSNYGYTF.

V usage is TRBV11-2 and J usage is TRBJ2-3; the D gene is possibly TRBD2 (5 bases). Trimming took off 4 bases at V and 2 bases at J, with 13 bases between the two ends. CDR1 is SGHAT, CDR2 FQNNGV, per germline. The CDR3 runs to 15 residues. The CDR3 DNA reads TGTGCCAGCAGCTCCCCGGGCGGGCTCACAGATACGCAGTATTTT. Translation: CASSSPGGLTDTQYF.